This record concerns one T cell receptor (beta chain) sequence. The antigen remains unidentified. The method was immunoSEQ multiplex PCR; TCRdb's version includes in-frame clones alone and lacks a portion of them. The sample includes hundreds of thousands of clones, roughly 67% of them seen just once. This sample is part of a study of cytotoxic CD8 clonotypes in ibrutinib-treated CLL. Findings of the study overall: The study found public clonotypes uncommon, contracting or stable on treatment.

The V gene lost 6 bases and the J gene lost 0 bases, with 16 bases spanning the gap. CDR1 SGHRS and CDR2 YFSETQ come from the germline V gene. The CDR3 is made up of 16 amino acids. The sample here was PBMCs, taken after 36 months of ibrutinib treatment. V usage is TRBV5-1 and J usage is TRBJ2-1, with D maybe TRBD1 (6 bases). This clonotype originated in a human donor with chronic lymphocytic leukemia. DNA for the CDR3: TGCGCCAGCATCGAGCATACAGGGAGCTCCTACAATGAGCAGTTCTTC. Its protein product is CASIEHTGSSYNEQFF.